A selection of T cell receptor beta chains follows, all from one sample in a study of shared clonotypes between healthy human individuals. Produced via immunoSEQ multiplex PCR; TCRdb's table is partial and in-frame only. The profile covers roughly 890,000 clones, with 80% to 95% appearing a single time and less than 25% taken by the ten largest. Sequencing input: naive CD8+ T cells sorted from blood. Receptors originate from a man younger than 45 in good health. The CDR3 runs from the conserved cysteine through the conserved F or W. The D gene is left open where the match is weak. Only some rows state a clone size, as once, few, many or a class for expanded clones.

CDR3 DNA	CDR3 protein	D gene	clone size	J gene	V gene
TGTGCCAGCAGCTCGCCGCAGGGGGCGTCTGACGAGCAGTACTTC	CASSSPQGASDEQYF	TRBD1	NA	TRBJ2-7	TRBV11-2
TGTGCCAGCAGCTTAGCTTCGGGTACTAATCAGCCCCAGCATTTT	CASSLASGTNQPQHF	NA	NA	TRBJ1-5	TRBV11-2
TGTGCCAGCAGGGAGGGGTTTTACACTGAAGCTTTCTTT	CASREGFYTEAFF	NA	once	TRBJ1-1	TRBV28
TGTGCCAGCAGCGAGATGAAAACCGGATTATACAATGAGCAGTTCTTC	CASSEMKTGLYNEQFF	NA	few	TRBJ2-1	TRBV14
TGTGCCAGCAGTGACCCGGGGGCGCCGGGCTACACCTTC	CASSDPGAPGYTF	NA	NA	TRBJ1-2	TRBV25-1
TGCGCCAGCGGTAGTTTGACAGGTGAAAGAGATACGCAGTATTTT	CASGSLTGERDTQYF	NA	NA	TRBJ2-3	TRBV5-1
TGCGCCAGCAGCCAAGATAGGAGCGACACAAGCTCCTACAATGAGCAGTTCTTC	CASSQDRSDTSSYNEQFF	NA	NA	TRBJ2-1	TRBV4-1
TGTGCCAGCAGCCCAGAGGTCGGACAGCACTACACCTTC	CASSPEVGQHYTF	NA	few	TRBJ1-2	TRBV7-9
TGTGCCAGCAGACAGGGTTACACTGAAGCTTTCTTT	CASRQGYTEAFF	NA	NA	TRBJ1-1	TRBV27
TGCGCCAGCAGCCAATTACCGGGACAGGTATACGAGCAGTACTTC	CASSQLPGQVYEQYF	TRBD1	NA	TRBJ2-7	TRBV4-1
TGTGCCAGCAGCCCCGGGCGGGAGACGGTGGATACGCAGTATTTT	CASSPGRETVDTQYF	TRBD2	NA	TRBJ2-3	TRBV11-3
TGTGCCTGGAGTGGAGGGGAATACAGGCCCGGGATCGACGAGCAGTACTTC	CAWSGGEYRPGIDEQYF	NA	NA	TRBJ2-7	TRBV30
TGTGCCAGCAGTGAGGGGACAGCTGGAAACACCATATATTTT	CASSEGTAGNTIYF	TRBD1	once	TRBJ1-3	TRBV2
TGTGCTAGTGGTTTGTTTGGCCTAGCAAGCTCCTACAATGAGCAGTTCTTC	CASGLFGLASSYNEQFF	NA	NA	TRBJ2-1	TRBV12-5
TGTGCCAGCAGCTTGGCTAGTGGTAATCAGCCCCAGCATTTT	CASSLASGNQPQHF	NA	NA	TRBJ1-5	TRBV5-6
TGCAGCGTTGAGGGGGGGACAGCCACATATGGCTACACCTTC	CSVEGGTATYGYTF	TRBD1	NA	TRBJ1-2	TRBV29-1
TGTGCCTGGGAGGATGGAGGGTTTGGCTACACCTTC	CAWEDGGFGYTF	NA	once	TRBJ1-2	TRBV30
TGTGCCAGCAGCCAAATTGATACAGGGACCACTGAAGCTTTCTTT	CASSQIDTGTTEAFF	NA	NA	TRBJ1-1	TRBV14
TGTGCCAGCAGTTTAACAGGGAACACTGAAGCTTTCTTT	CASSLTGNTEAFF	NA	NA	TRBJ1-1	TRBV27
TGTGCCAGCAGCTCCCTTACCTACAGGGACTACGAGCAGTACTTC	CASSSLTYRDYEQYF	NA	NA	TRBJ2-7	TRBV11-2
TGTGCCAGCAGCTTATCGGGCGCGGGAGGGGAGACCCAGTACTTC	CASSLSGAGGETQYF	TRBD2	NA	TRBJ2-5	TRBV13
TGCAGCGTTGACGGGACAGGGGATGGCGAGCAGTACTTC	CSVDGTGDGEQYF	TRBD1	NA	TRBJ2-7	TRBV29-1
TGTGCCAGCAGTCCGGGACAGTACGAGCAGTACTTC	CASSPGQYEQYF	TRBD1	NA	TRBJ2-7	TRBV28
TGTGCCAGCAGCCCGCTAGCGGGGCACGTATTCACAGATACGCAGTATTTT	CASSPLAGHVFTDTQYF	TRBD2	NA	TRBJ2-3	TRBV7-8
TGTGCCAGTGGGCTAGCGGGAGGGCTAAGTTCCTACGAGCAGTACTTC	CASGLAGGLSSYEQYF	TRBD2	NA	TRBJ2-7	TRBV7-9
TGTGCCATCACGGATCCGGACAAAAGGTCCTACGAGCAGTACTTC	CAITDPDKRSYEQYF	NA	NA	TRBJ2-7	TRBV10-3
TGTGCCAGCAGCTTCTCGACAGGACGACACTATGGCTACACCTTC	CASSFSTGRHYGYTF	NA	NA	TRBJ1-2	TRBV13
TGTGCCAATGAGGGGCGGAAGAATGAGCAGTTCTTC	CANEGRKNEQFF	NA	once	TRBJ2-1	TRBV2
TGCGCCAGCAGCTACGACAGGGGACGGACTAGCGGGAGAGTTGAGCAGTTCTTC	CASSYDRGRTSGRVEQFF	TRBD2	NA	TRBJ2-1	TRBV5-1
TGTGCCAGCAGCCTAAGCAGGGGCTACGAGCAGTACTTC	CASSLSRGYEQYF	NA	NA	TRBJ2-7	TRBV11-2
TGTGCCAGCTGGGACGGAAGGAATGAGCAGTTCTTC	CASWDGRNEQFF	NA	few	TRBJ2-1	TRBV18
TGTGCCACCAGCAGAGCTCGGCCTTCCTACGAGCAGTACTTC	CATSRARPSYEQYF	NA	NA	TRBJ2-7	TRBV15
TGTGCCAGCAGCTTACGAATTAAGGGGCTCGACGAGCAGTACTTC	CASSLRIKGLDEQYF	NA	NA	TRBJ2-7	TRBV7-8
TGTGCCAGCAGCTTATCAGCAGGGAACCCTACGAACACCGGGGAGCTGTTTTTT	CASSLSAGNPTNTGELFF	NA	NA	TRBJ2-2	TRBV7-3
TGTGCCAGCAGTGAAGACAGGGGTGGTCTTCAGCCCCAGCATTTT	CASSEDRGGLQPQHF	TRBD1	NA	TRBJ1-5	TRBV2
TGTGCCAGCAGTACCTCATGGACAGGGGTCAGGAATGAGCAGTTCTTC	CASSTSWTGVRNEQFF	TRBD1	NA	TRBJ2-1	TRBV28
TGTGCTAGTGGGGCGGGGACCGGGGGATATAACGAGCAGTTCTTC	CASGAGTGGYNEQFF	NA	NA	TRBJ2-1	TRBV12-5
TGTGCCAGCAGTTACGCCAAATCGGGCTATGAGCAGTTCTTC	CASSYAKSGYEQFF	NA	NA	TRBJ2-1	TRBV6-5
TGTGCCAGCAGCTTAGTGGGGCAGAACACTGAAGCTTTCTTT	CASSLVGQNTEAFF	NA	once	TRBJ1-1	TRBV13
TGTGCCAGCAGCTTGGTGCCCACTCAAGGAGAGACCCAGTACTTC	CASSLVPTQGETQYF	NA	NA	TRBJ2-5	TRBV5-4
TGTGCCAGCAGTTTGTTGAGCGGGACCCACGAGCAGTACTTC	CASSLLSGTHEQYF	TRBD2	NA	TRBJ2-7	TRBV6-6
TGTGCCAGCAGCCCACCTGACAGGGGCCAAGAGACCCAGTACTTC	CASSPPDRGQETQYF	TRBD1	NA	TRBJ2-5	TRBV28
TGTGCCACCAGCAGAGATAAGGGCGCTTCCCAGCCCCAGCATTTT	CATSRDKGASQPQHF	NA	NA	TRBJ1-5	TRBV15
TGTGCCAGTAGTATGGTCTTTGGGGGGGGCGAGCAGTACTTC	CASSMVFGGGEQYF	TRBD2	NA	TRBJ2-7	TRBV19
TGTGCCAGCAGCCCGCGGGACCCAAGCTCCTACGAGCAGTACTTC	CASSPRDPSSYEQYF	NA	NA	TRBJ2-7	TRBV4-2
TGTGCCAGCAGCCAACACCCCCGGGACATGACCTACGAGCAGTACTTC	CASSQHPRDMTYEQYF	NA	NA	TRBJ2-7	TRBV14
TGTGCCAGCAGCAGTAGCGGGAGTTTCGACGAGCAGTACTTC	CASSSSGSFDEQYF	TRBD2	NA	TRBJ2-7	TRBV7-6
TGTGCCAGCAGAGACAATTTAGGGGGGGACACTGAAGCTTTCTTT	CASRDNLGGDTEAFF	NA	NA	TRBJ1-1	TRBV28
TGTGCCAGCAGTTCCGAAACTAGCGGGAGGGCCTACGAGCAGTACTTC	CASSSETSGRAYEQYF	TRBD2	NA	TRBJ2-7	TRBV27
TGCAGCGTTGCTCAAAAGGCCCAAGGCGAGACCCAGTACTTC	CSVAQKAQGETQYF	NA	NA	TRBJ2-5	TRBV29-1
TGTGCCAGTAGTATAGGACCAGGGATGGAGACCCAGTACTTC	CASSIGPGMETQYF	NA	NA	TRBJ2-5	TRBV19
TGTGCCAGCAGCTCAGATTTGGCGGGATCCTCCTACGAGCAGTACTTC	CASSSDLAGSSYEQYF	NA	NA	TRBJ2-7	TRBV7-9
TGTGCCAGCAGTTCACGCGATAGCGCTAGCACAGATACGCAGTATTTT	CASSSRDSASTDTQYF	NA	NA	TRBJ2-3	TRBV7-9